These 17 T cell receptor beta chains came from one sample sequenced in a study of chemoradiotherapy in HPV16-positive cancers. Using immunoSEQ multiplex PCR, the repertoire was profiled, and TCRdb retains in-frame clones only, with some absent. The sample consists of nearly 35,000 clones, over 80% of them appearing once. The input for sequencing was blood, taken from a patient who underwent chemoradiotherapy. The receptors here all came from a human donor with HPV-associated anogenital cancer.

The rearrangement joins TRBV11-2 to TRBJ2-3; 7 bases align to TRBD1. Looked up from germline, CDR1 is SGHAT and CDR2 is FQNNGV. The CDR3 totals 16 residues. J gave up 1 base and V 3 bases, and 7 bases lay outside the gene matches. CDR3 sequence: CASSFDRARGTDTQYF. The CDR3 DNA follows: TGTGCCAGCAGCTTTGACAGGGCCAGAGGCACAGATACGCAGTATTTT. Full variable domain (rest looked up from reference TRBV11-2 and TRBJ2-3): EAGVAQSPRYKIIEKRQSVAFWCNPISGHATLYWYQQILGQGPKLLIQFQNNGVVDDSQLPKDRFSAERLKGVDSTLKIQPAKLEDSAVYLCASSFDRARGTDTQYFGPGTRLTVL.

This clone occurred once. This chain links TRBV5-1 with TRBJ2-5, with D perhaps being TRBD1 or TRBD2 (5 bases each). Germline CDR1 reads SGHRS; CDR2 reads YFSETQ. Trimming took off 0 bases at V and 5 bases at J, with 17 bases between the two ends. The CDR3 has 16 residues. The CDR3 loop reads CASSLGVGTSTETQYF. CDR3 coding DNA: TGCGCCAGCAGCTTGGGGGTGGGGACCTCAACCGAGACCCAGTACTTC.

This chain joins TRBV4-1 and TRBJ2-7; TRBD2 agrees at 7 bases. The trim removed 4 bases at V and 4 bases at J, leaving 13 bases unmatched. Germline V gene sequence: CDR1 MGHRA, CDR2 YSYEKL. CDR3 length equals 16 residues. CDR3 nucleotide sequence: TGCGCCAGCAGCCGGGCCGGACTAGGTGAACCATACGAGCAGTACTTC. It is translated as CASSRAGLGEPYEQYF.

The rearrangement links TRBV6-4 to TRBJ1-6; the D is unclear. The CDR3 is 12 residues long. Germline values: CDR1 MRHNA, CDR2 SNTAGT. V lost 2 bases to trimming and J lost 7 bases, with 3 bases between them. In nucleotides, the CDR3 is TGTGCCAGCAGTGACGGGAATTCACCCCTCCACTTT. Translation: CASSDGNSPLHF.

The rearrangement uses TRBV6-5 and TRBJ1-4, with unresolved D. Germline CDR1 is MNHEY and CDR2 is SVGAGI. Trimming took 8 bases from V and 6 from J, leaving 13 bases between them. The CDR3 loop spans 13 amino acids. The CDR3 here is CASSGAFDEKLFF. As DNA, the CDR3 is TGTGCCAGCTCGGGTGCTTTTGATGAAAAACTGTTTTTT.

This clone appeared a single time. The chain has TRBV5-1 and TRBJ1-1; a possible D gene is TRBD1 (6 bases). V was trimmed by 4 bases and J by 8 bases, leaving 18 bases between them. Germline V CDR1 and CDR2: SGHRS, YFSETQ. The CDR3 loop spans 14 amino acids. Here the CDR3 reads CASSPRGQGREAFF. The DNA of the CDR3 is TGCGCCAGCAGCCCCCGGGGGCAGGGCCGAGAAGCTTTCTTT.

The DNA of the CDR3 is TGTGCCAGCAGGCCAAGCTCCTACGAGCAGTACTTC. Translated: CASRPSSYEQYF. The V and J genes are TRBV6-5 and TRBJ2-7; D gene unclear. Germline CDR1 MNHEY, CDR2 SVGAGI. The V gene lost 6 bases and the J gene lost 0 bases, with 6 bases spanning the gap. CDR3 length: 12 residues.

V is TRBV4-1 and J is TRBJ2-7; a weak D match, TRBD2 (6 bases). CDR3 size: 18 residues. Trimming shortened V by 1 base and J by 0 bases, and 19 bases separated the two germline ends. Germline CDR1 reads MGHRA; CDR2 reads YSYEKL. The CDR3 sequence: CASSQGPVGGDSSYEQYF. In nucleotides, the CDR3 is TGCGCCAGCAGCCAAGGCCCAGTTGGCGGGGATAGCTCCTACGAGCAGTACTTC.

The chain is built from TRBV15 and TRBJ1-3, with D possibly matching TRBD1 (5 bases). Germline loops: CDR1 LNHNV, CDR2 YYDKDF (reference sequence). This CDR3 has 16 residues. V dropped 5 bases and J dropped 0 bases, with 14 bases sitting between them. CDR3 coding DNA: TGTGCCACCAGCTTACGGGGCCTTTACTCTGGAAACACCATATATTTT. This sequence encodes CATSLRGLYSGNTIYF.

This clone was found once. The genes are TRBV19 and TRBJ1-1; D is perhaps TRBD1 (5 bases). The CDR3 runs to 13 residues. Germline CDR1 LNHDA, CDR2 SQIVND (reference sequence). Between the trimmed V and J ends, which lost 3 bases and 9 bases, there was a span of 14 bases. CDR3 residues: CASSITWGRKAFF. In nucleotides, the CDR3 is TGTGCCAGTAGTATCACGTGGGGACGGAAAGCTTTCTTT.

The chain joins TRBV30 to TRBJ2-7; D is unclear. CDR1 and CDR2 (germline): GTSNPN, SVGIG (reference sequence). The CDR3 is made up of 10 amino acids. Between the trimmed V and J ends, which lost 5 bases and 4 bases, there was a span of 6 bases. The DNA of the CDR3 is TGTGCCTGGGGGGATTACGAGCAGTACTTC. Protein product: CAWGDYEQYF. The variable domain in full, completed from reference TRBV30 and TRBJ2-7, reads SQTIHQWPATLVQPVGSPLSLECTVEGTSNPNLYWYRQAAGRGLQLLFYSVGIGQISSEVPQNLSASRPQDRQFILSSKKLLLSDSGFYLCAWGDYEQYFGPGTRLTVT.

The V and J genes are TRBV2 and TRBJ2-2, with a weak D call TRBD2 (5 bases). This CDR3 has 15 amino acids. The germline gives CDR1 SNHLY, CDR2 FYNNEI. Trimming removed 6 bases from V and 7 bases from J, with 18 bases in between. DNA of the CDR3: TGTGCCAGCAGAACTGTGAGGGCGCGAGACGGGGAGCTGTTTTTT. This encodes CASRTVRARDGELFF.

This clone was found once. The CDR3 loop reads CASSRTQGQGNEKLFF. In nucleotides, the CDR3 is TGCGCCAGCAGCCGAACACAGGGCCAGGGTAATGAAAAACTGTTTTTT. The chain joins TRBV4-3 to TRBJ1-4; D is possibly TRBD1 (6 bases). Germline CDR1 reads LGHNA; CDR2 reads YSLEER. V was clipped by 4 bases and J by 4 bases, with 16 bases between them. CDR3 length: 16 amino acids.

The gene calls are TRBV6-1 and TRBJ2-7; 8 nucleotides agree with TRBD1. Germline V lookup: CDR1 MNHNS, CDR2 SASEGT. CDR3 size: 14 residues. The V gene end was trimmed by 7 bases and the J gene end by 0 bases; junction bases not matched to a gene: 5. The CDR3 region is CASITGGSSYEQYF. In nucleotides, the CDR3 is TGTGCCAGCATCACAGGGGGGAGCTCCTACGAGCAGTACTTC.

The V and J genes are TRBV18 and TRBJ2-7; D possibly corresponds to TRBD1 (5 bases). Germline loops: CDR1 KGHSH, CDR2 LQKENI. This CDR3 region has 14 residues. V shed 4 bases and J shed 2 bases, with 12 bases lying between them. Here the CDR3 reads CASSRGQPTYEQYF. For the CDR3, the DNA is TGTGCCAGCTCACGGGGCCAACCGACCTACGAGCAGTACTTC.

In this sample, this clone turned up once. The gene calls are TRBV27 and TRBJ1-2; maybe TRBD1 (5 bases). The ends were cut back, 3 bases at V and 8 bases at J, with 16 bases in the middle. CDR3 length: 14 amino acids. Germline CDR1 is MNHEY and CDR2 is SMNVEV (reference sequence). The CDR3 is CASSFVGAARGYTF. CDR3 coding DNA: TGTGCCAGCAGTTTTGTCGGGGCAGCCCGGGGCTACACCTTC.

The chain links TRBV2 to TRBJ1-6; D possibly corresponds to TRBD1 (6 bases). Germline CDR1 SNHLY, CDR2 FYNNEI. V gave up 6 bases and J gave up 5 bases, with 17 bases separating them. This CDR3 region has 16 residues. In DNA, the CDR3 is TGTGCCAGCAGACACAGGGTGTCGCGGGATAATTCACCCCTCCACTTT. Protein product: CASRHRVSRDNSPLHF.